The clone carrying this TCR beta chain appeared a few times. This entry belongs to a study of T cell repertoires in cytomegalovirus infection. A single record per CDR3 protein comes from TCRdb applying MiXCR to the reads. The sample lists some 700,000 distinct CDR3 sequences, 35% seen once, with roughly 2.9% in the top ten. Per germline, CDR1 MGHRA and CDR2 YSYEKL. The CDR3 loop spans 13 amino acids. Trimming removed 0 bases from V and 8 bases from J, with 10 bases in between. The gene calls are TRBV4-1 and TRBJ1-1; D unresolved. The sample comprised PBMCs. This sequence was found in a human donor in good health (CMV status not recorded). Some clones in this sample may be carry-over from other donors' samples. Written as DNA, the CDR3 is TGCGCCAGCAGCCAAGAAGGGTGGGAGGAAGCTTTCTTT. Its protein product is CASSQEGWEEAFF.